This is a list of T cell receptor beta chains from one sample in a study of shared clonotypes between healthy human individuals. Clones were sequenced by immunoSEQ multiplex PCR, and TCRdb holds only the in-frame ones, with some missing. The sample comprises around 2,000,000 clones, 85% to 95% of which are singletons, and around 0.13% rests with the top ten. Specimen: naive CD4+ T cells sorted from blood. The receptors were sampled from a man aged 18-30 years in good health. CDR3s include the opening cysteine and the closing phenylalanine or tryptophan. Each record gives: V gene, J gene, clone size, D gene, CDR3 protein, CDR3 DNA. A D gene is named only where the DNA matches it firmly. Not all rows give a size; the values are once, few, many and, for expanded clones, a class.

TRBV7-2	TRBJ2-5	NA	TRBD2	CASLPQGTSSETQYF	TGTGCCAGCTTACCCCAAGGGACTAGTAGCGAGACCCAGTACTTC
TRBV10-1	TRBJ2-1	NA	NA	CASRPNGNEQFF	TGCGCCAGCAGACCTAATGGCAATGAGCAGTTCTTC
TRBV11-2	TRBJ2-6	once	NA	CASSPPGANVLTF	TGTGCCAGCAGCCCCCCTGGGGCCAACGTCCTGACTTTC
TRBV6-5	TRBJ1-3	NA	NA	CASLTGSQNTIYF	TGTGCCAGTCTAACGGGGTCCCAAAACACCATATATTTT
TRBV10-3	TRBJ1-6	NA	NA	CAISEQNSPLHF	TGTGCCATCAGTGAACAGAATTCACCCCTCCACTTT
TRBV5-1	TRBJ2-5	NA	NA	CASSLMTAEGGTQYF	TGCGCCAGCAGCTTGATGACAGCCGAAGGGGGGACCCAGTACTTC
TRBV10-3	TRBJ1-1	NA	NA	CASGREAIMNTEAFF	TGTGCCAGCGGGAGGGAGGCTATCATGAACACTGAAGCTTTCTTT
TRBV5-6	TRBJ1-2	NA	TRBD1	CASSWLAGTAYGYTF	TGTGCCAGCAGCTGGCTGGCCGGGACAGCATATGGCTACACCTTC
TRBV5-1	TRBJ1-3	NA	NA	CASSLAGPSSGNTIYF	TGCGCCAGCAGCTTGGCGGGCCCGAGCTCTGGAAACACCATATATTTT
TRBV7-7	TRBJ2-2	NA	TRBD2	CASSPTSGGNTGELFF	TGTGCTAGCAGCCCAACTAGCGGGGGAAACACCGGGGAGCTGTTTTTT
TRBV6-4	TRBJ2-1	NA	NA	CASSEQRSSYNEQFF	TGTGCCAGCAGTGAACAGCGGAGCTCCTACAATGAGCAGTTCTTC
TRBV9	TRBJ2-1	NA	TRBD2	CASSVAPLAGYNEQFF	TGTGCCAGCAGCGTAGCTCCCCTAGCGGGATACAATGAGCAGTTCTTC
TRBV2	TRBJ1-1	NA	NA	CATLTGSAEAFF	TGTGCCACCCTAACAGGGAGCGCTGAAGCTTTCTTT
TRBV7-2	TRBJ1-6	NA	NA	CASSLDPLGSPLHF	TGTGCCAGCAGCTTAGATCCGCTGGGTTCACCCCTCCACTTT
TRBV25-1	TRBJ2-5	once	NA	CASPPLRGLAWETQYF	TGTGCCAGCCCCCCCCTGCGGGGCCTTGCTTGGGAGACCCAGTACTTC
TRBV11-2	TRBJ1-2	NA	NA	CASSLDWGNYGYTF	TGTGCCAGCAGCTTAGATTGGGGGAACTATGGCTACACCTTC
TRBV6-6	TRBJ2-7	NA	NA	CASTRQVPYEQYF	TGTGCCAGCACCAGACAGGTCCCCTACGAGCAGTACTTC
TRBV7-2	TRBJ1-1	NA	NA	CASSRAGGMNTEAFF	TGTGCCAGCAGCCGCGCGGGGGGCATGAACACTGAAGCTTTCTTT
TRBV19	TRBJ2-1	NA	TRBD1	CASSIDRVSYNEQFF	TGTGCCAGTAGTATTGACAGGGTCTCCTACAATGAGCAGTTCTTC
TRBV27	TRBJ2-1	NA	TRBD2	CASLKRSGLAGPSSYNEQFF	TGTGCCAGCTTAAAGAGGTCGGGACTAGCGGGACCCAGCTCCTACAATGAGCAGTTCTTC
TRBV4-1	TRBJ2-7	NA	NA	CASSLTVDQQIYF	TGCGCCAGCAGTCTTACCGTCGACCAACAGATATACTTC
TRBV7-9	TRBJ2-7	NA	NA	CASSLNWEGYEQYF	TGTGCCAGCAGCTTAAACTGGGAAGGATACGAGCAGTACTTC
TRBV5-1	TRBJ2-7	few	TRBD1	CATRTGTGEMGEQYF	TGCGCCACCCGCACCGGGACAGGGGAAATGGGCGAGCAGTACTTC
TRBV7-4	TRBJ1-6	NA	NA	CASSLEPPLHF	TGTGCCAGCAGCTTAGAGCCACCCCTCCACTTT
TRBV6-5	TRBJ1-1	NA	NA	CASTPGGGTEAFF	TGTGCCAGCACCCCCGGAGGAGGGACTGAAGCTTTCTTT
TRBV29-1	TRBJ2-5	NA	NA	CSGGGIAETQYF	TGCAGCGGCGGAGGAATCGCGGAGACCCAGTACTTC
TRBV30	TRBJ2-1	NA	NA	CAWKGYNEQFF	TGTGCCTGGAAAGGGTACAATGAGCAGTTCTTC
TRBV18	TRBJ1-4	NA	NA	CASSPHRGGAIEKLFF	TGTGCCAGCTCACCCCACAGAGGGGGGGCGATTGAAAAACTGTTTTTT
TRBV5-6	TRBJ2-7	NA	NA	CASRQHRVSYEQYF	TGTGCCAGCCGCCAACACAGGGTATCCTACGAGCAGTACTTC
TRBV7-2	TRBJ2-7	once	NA	CASSLDSPSYEQYF	TGTGCCAGCAGCTTAGACTCCCCCTCCTACGAGCAGTACTTC
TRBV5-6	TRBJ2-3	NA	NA	CASSTTSGQRTDTQYF	TGTGCCAGCAGCACTACGAGCGGTCAGAGGACAGATACGCAGTATTTT
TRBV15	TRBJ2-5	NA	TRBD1	CATSRPTGRETQYF	TGTGCCACCAGCAGACCGACAGGGAGAGAGACCCAGTACTTC
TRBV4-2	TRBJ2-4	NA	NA	CASSQDPTNRDIQYF	TGTGCCAGCAGCCAAGATCCGACCAACAGGGACATTCAGTACTTC